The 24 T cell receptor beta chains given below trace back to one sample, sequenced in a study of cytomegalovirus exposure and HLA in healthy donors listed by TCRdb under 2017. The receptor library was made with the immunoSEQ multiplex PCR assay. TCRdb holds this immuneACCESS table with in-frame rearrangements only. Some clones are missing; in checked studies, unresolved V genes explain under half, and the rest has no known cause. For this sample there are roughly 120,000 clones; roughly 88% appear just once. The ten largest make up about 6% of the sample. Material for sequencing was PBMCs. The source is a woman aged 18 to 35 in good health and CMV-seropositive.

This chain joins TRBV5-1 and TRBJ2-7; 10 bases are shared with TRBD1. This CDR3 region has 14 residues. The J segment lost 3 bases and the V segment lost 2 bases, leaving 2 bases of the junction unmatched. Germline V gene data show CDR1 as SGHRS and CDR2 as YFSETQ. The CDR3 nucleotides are TGCGCCAGCAGCTTCGGGACAGGGGTCTACGAGCAGTACTTC. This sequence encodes CASSFGTGVYEQYF. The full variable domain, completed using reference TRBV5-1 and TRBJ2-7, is KAGVTQTPRYLIKTRGQQVTLSCSPISGHRSVSWYQQTPGQGLQFLFEYFSETQRNKGNFPGRFSGRQFSNSRSEMNVSTLELGDSALYLCASSFGTGVYEQYFGPGTRLTVT.

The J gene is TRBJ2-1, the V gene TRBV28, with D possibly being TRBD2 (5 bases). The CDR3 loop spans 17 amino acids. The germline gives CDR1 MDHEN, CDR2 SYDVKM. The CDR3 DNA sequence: TGTGCATGCCACCGAGAGACGGGAATCGGCCGCCGCAATGAGCAGTTCTTC. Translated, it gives CACHRETGIGRRNEQFF.

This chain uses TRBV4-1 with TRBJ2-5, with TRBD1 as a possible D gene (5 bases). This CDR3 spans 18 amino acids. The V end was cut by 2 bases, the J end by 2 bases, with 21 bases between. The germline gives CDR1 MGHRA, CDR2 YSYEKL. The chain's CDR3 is CASSQFPPQGDFQETQYF. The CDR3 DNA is TGCGCCAGCAGCCAATTCCCTCCTCAGGGCGACTTTCAAGAGACCCAGTACTTC.

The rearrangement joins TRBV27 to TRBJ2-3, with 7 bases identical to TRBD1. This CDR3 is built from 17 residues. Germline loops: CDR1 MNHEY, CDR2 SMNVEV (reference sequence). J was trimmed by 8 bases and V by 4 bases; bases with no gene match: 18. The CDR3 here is CASSWISGGDRGGTQYF. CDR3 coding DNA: TGTGCCAGCAGTTGGATATCAGGGGGTGACCGCGGCGGTACGCAGTATTTT.

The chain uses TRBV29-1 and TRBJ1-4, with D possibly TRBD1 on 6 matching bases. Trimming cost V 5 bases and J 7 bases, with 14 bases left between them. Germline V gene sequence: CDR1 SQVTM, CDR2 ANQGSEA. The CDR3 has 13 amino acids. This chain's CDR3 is CSVRPVGGEKLFF. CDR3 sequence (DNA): TGCAGCGTTCGGCCGGTAGGGGGTGAAAAACTGTTTTTT.

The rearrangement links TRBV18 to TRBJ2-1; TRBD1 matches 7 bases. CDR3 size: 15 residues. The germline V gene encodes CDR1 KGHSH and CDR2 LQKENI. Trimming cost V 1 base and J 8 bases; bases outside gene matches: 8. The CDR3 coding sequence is TGTGCCAGCTCACCACGACAGGGTGTGTTGCATGAGCAGTTCTTC. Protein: CASSPRQGVLHEQFF.

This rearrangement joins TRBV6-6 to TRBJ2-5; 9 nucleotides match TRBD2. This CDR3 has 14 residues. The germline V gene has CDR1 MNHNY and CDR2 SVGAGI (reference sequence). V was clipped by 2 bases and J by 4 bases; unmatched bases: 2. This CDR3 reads CASSYQAGGETQYF. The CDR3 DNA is TGTGCCAGCAGTTACCAAGCGGGGGGAGAGACCCAGTACTTC.

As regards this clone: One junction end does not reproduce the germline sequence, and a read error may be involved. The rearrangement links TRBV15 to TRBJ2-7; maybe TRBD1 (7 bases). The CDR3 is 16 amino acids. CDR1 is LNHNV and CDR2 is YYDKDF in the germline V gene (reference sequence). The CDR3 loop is CATSREEGQRIHEQYF. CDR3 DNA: TGTGCCACCAGCCGAGAGGAGGGACAGCGTATCCACGAGCAGTACTTC. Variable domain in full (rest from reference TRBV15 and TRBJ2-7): DAMVIQNPRYQVTQFGKPVTLSCSQTLNHNVMYWYQQKSSQAPKLLFHYYDKDFNNEADTPDNFQSRRPNTSFCFLDIRSPGLGDTAMYLCATSREEGQRIHEQYFGPGTRLTVT.

The CDR3 reads CASSQPGGNYGYTF. CDR3 DNA: TGCGCCAGCAGCCAACCAGGAGGGAACTATGGCTACACCTTC. The J gene is TRBJ1-2, the V gene TRBV4-1; unclear D gene. CDR1 and CDR2 from the germline V gene are MGHRA and YSYEKL. V lost 2 bases and J lost 2, with 9 bases in between. The CDR3 runs to 14 residues.

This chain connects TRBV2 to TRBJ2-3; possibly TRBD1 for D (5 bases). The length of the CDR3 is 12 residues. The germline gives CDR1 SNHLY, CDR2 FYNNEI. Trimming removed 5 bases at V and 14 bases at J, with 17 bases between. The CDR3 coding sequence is TGTGCCAGCAGTATTGGACAAGCCCACCCGTATTTT. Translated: CASSIGQAHPYF.

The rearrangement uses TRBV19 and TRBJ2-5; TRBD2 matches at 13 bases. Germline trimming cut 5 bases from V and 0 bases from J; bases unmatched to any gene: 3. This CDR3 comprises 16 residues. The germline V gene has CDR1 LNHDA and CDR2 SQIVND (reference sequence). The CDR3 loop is CASSPLAGGYQETQYF. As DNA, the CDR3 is TGTGCCAGTAGTCCACTAGCGGGAGGGTACCAAGAGACCCAGTACTTC.

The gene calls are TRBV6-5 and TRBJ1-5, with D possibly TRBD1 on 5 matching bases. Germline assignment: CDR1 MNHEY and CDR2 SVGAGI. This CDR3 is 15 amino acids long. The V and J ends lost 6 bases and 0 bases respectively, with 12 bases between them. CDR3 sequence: CASRRQTYSNQPQHF. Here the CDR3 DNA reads TGTGCCAGCAGAAGACAGACCTATAGCAATCAGCCCCAGCATTTT.

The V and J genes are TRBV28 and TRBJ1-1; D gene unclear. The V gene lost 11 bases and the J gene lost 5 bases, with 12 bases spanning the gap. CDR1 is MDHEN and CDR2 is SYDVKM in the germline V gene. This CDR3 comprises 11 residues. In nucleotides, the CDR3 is TGTGCCGCGATGGGCCTTACTGAAGCTTTCTTT. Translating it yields CAAMGLTEAFF.

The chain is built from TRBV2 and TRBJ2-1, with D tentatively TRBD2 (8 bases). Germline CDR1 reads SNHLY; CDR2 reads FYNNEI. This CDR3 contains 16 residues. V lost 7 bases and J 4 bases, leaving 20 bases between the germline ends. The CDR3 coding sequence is TGTGCCAGCAAACAAAGGGACAGCGGGGGATACAATGAGCAGTTCTTC. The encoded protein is CASKQRDSGGYNEQFF.

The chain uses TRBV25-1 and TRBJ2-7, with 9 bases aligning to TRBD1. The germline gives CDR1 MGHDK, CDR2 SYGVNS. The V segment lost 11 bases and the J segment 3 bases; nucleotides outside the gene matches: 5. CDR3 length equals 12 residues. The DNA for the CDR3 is TGTGCCCTCAGGACAGGGGTCTACGAGCAGTACTTC. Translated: CALRTGVYEQYF.

In DNA, the CDR3 is TGTGCCAGCAGCTTGACGGGACAGTATGGCTACACCTTC. Encoded protein: CASSLTGQYGYTF. The chain links TRBV5-6 to TRBJ1-2, with TRBD1 identical over 7 bases. The ends lost 1 base at V and 5 bases at J; junction bases unmatched: 2. CDR1 and CDR2 (germline): SGHDT, YYEEEE. This CDR3 is 13 amino acids long.

The CDR3 nucleotides read TGTGCCAGCAGCCCCGGGACAGGGGCAGCTAACTATGGCTACACCTTC. Protein product: CASSPGTGAANYGYTF. The chain links TRBV7-8 to TRBJ1-2; TRBD1 aligns across 10 bases. With V trimmed by 5 bases and J by 0 bases, 6 bases remained unmatched. The CDR3 runs to 16 residues. CDR1 is SGHVS and CDR2 is FQNEAQ in the germline V gene.

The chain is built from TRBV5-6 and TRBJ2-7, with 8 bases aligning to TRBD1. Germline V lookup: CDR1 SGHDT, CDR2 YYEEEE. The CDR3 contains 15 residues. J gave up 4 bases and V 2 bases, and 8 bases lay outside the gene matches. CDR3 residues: CASSFIGQGDYEQYF. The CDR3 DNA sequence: TGTGCCAGCAGCTTTATTGGACAGGGCGATTACGAGCAGTACTTC.

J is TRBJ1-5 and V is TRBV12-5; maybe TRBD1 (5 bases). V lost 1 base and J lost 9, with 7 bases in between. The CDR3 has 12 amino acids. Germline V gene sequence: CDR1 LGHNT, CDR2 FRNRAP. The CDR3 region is CASGLGGGPQHF. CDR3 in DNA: TGTGCTAGTGGTTTGGGGGGCGGGCCCCAGCATTTT.

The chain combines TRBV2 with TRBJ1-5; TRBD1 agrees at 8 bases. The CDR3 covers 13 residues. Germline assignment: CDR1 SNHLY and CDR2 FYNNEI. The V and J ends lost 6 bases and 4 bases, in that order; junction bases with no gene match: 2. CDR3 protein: CASSDRGNQPQHF. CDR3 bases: TGTGCCAGCAGCGACAGGGGTAATCAGCCCCAGCATTTT.

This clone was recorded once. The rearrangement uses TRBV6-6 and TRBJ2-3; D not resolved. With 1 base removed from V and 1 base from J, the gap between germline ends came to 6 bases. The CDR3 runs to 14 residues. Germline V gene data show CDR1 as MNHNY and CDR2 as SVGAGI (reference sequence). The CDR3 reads CASSYFGGTDTQYF. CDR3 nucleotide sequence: TGTGCCAGCAGTTACTTTGGAGGCACAGATACGCAGTATTTT.

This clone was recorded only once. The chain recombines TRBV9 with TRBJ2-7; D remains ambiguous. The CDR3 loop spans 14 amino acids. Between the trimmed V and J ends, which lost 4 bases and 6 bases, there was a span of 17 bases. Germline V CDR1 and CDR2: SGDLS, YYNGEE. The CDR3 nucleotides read TGTGCCAGCAGCCCTCATGGTTCCTCCGGCGAGCAGTACTTC. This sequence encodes CASSPHGSSGEQYF. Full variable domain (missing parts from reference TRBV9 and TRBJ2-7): DSGVTQTPKHLITATGQRVTLRCSPRSGDLSVYWYQQSLDQGLQFLIQYYNGEERAKGNILERFSAQQFPDLHSELNLSSLELGDSALYFCASSPHGSSGEQYFGPGTRLTVT.

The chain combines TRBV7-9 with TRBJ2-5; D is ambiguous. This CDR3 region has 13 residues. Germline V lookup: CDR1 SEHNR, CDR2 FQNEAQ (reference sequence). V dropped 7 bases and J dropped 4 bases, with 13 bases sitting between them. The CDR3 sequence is CASTQLNTETQYF. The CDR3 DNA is TGTGCCAGCACCCAACTGAATACAGAGACCCAGTACTTC. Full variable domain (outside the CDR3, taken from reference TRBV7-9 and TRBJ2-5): DTGVSQNPRHKITKRGQNVTFRCDPISEHNRLYWYRQTLGQGPEFLTYFQNEAQLEKSRLLSDRFSAERPKGSFSTLEIQRTEQGDSAMYLCASTQLNTETQYFGPGTRLLVL.

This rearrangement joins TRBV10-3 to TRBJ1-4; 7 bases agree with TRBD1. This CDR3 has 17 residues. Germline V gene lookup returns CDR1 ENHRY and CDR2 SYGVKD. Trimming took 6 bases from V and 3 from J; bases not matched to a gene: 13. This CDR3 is CAISASQGDFSNEKLFF. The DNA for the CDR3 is TGTGCCATCAGCGCTTCGCAGGGGGACTTTTCTAATGAAAAACTGTTTTTT.